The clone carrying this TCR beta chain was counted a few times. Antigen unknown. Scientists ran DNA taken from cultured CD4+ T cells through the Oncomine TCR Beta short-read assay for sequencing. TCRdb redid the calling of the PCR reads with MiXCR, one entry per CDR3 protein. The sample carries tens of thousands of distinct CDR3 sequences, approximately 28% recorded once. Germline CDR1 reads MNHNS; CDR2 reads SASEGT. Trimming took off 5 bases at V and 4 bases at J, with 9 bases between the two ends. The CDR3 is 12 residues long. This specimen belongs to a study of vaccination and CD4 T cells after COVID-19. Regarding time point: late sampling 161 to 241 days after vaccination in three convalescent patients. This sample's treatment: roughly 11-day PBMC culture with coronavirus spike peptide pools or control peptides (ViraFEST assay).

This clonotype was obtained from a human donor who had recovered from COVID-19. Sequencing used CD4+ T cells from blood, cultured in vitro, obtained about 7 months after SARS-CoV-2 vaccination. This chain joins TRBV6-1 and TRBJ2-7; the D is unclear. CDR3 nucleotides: TGTGCCAGCAGTAATCAAGGATACGAGCAGTACTTC. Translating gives CASSNQGYEQYF.